This T cell receptor (beta chain) was profiled in a study of CD8 T cells in Susac syndrome. TEMRA cells were FACS-enriched, with CD8+ and CD4+ T cells isolated negatively. The CDR3 has 13 residues. Trimming pared 2 bases from V and 7 bases from J, leaving 12 bases between. Germline CDR1 is SQVTM and CDR2 is ANQGSEA. A quantity of about 0.45 to 1 ug RNA underwent reverse transcription using random hexamers. TCRdb fed the immunoSEQ multiplex PCR reads into MiXCR, producing one record per CDR3 protein. In the table there are approximately 150,000 distinct CDR3 sequences, roughly 93% of which are singletons.

The chain carries TRBV29-1 and TRBJ2-1, with D possibly matching TRBD1 (6 bases). The clonotype comes from a human donor in good health. The material sequenced was CD4+ T cells from PBMCs. The DNA of the CDR3 is TGCAGCGTTGAACTCGGGACAATAAATGAGCAGTTCTTC. Amino acids: CSVELGTINEQFF.